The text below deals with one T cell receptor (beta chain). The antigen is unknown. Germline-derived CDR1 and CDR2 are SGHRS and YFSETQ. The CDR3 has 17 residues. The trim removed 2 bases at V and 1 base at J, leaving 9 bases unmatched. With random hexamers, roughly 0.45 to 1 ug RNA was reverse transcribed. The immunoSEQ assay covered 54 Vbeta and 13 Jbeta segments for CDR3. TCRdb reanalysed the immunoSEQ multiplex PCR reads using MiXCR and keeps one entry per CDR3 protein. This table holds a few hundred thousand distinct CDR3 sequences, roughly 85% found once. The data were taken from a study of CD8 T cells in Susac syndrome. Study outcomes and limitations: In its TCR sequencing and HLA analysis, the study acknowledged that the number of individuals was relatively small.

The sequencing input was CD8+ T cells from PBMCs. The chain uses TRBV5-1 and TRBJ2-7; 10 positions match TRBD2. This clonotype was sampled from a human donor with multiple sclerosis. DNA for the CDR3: TGCGCCAGCAGCTTCCGTAGCGGGAGGACCCGTTCCTACGAGCAGTACTTC. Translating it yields CASSFRSGRTRSYEQYF.